This T cell receptor beta chain came from a study of T cell repertoires in ileal Crohn's disease. Study conclusions and caveats: High-frequency clones were more common in sorted CD8 than CD4 cells. Clonality above 26.8% at surgery always came with endoscopic recurrence. Clonal expansions were more frequent in active smokers than non-smokers at surgery.

For this clone: What it binds is unknown.

Germline assignment: CDR1 MGHRA and CDR2 YSYEKL. The CDR3 covers 15 residues. V lost 1 base and J 1 base, leaving 7 bases between the germline ends. Per sample, about 500 nanograms of biopsy DNA were TCRB immunosequenced. Produced via immunoSEQ multiplex PCR; TCRdb's table is partial and in-frame only. The table has roughly 16,000 clones, 90% to 95% seen once. The sample taken for sequencing was ileal tissue. The chain couples TRBV4-1 to TRBJ2-2; D is unresolved. The clonotype originates from an adult with Crohn's disease. The CDR3 sequence is CASSQVRGNTGELFF. The CDR3 bases are TGCGCCAGCAGCCAAGTCAGAGGGAACACCGGGGAGCTGTTTTTT.